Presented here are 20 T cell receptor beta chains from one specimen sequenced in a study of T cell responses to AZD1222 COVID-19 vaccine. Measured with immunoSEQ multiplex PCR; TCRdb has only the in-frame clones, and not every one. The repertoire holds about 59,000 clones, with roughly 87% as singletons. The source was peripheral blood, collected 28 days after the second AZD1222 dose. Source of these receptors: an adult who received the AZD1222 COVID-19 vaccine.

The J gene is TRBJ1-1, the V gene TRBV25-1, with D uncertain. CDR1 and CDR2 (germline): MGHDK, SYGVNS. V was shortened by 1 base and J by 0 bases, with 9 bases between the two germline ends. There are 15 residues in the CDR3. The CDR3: CASSESQKMNTEAFF. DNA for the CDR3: TGTGCCAGCAGTGAATCACAGAAAATGAACACTGAAGCTTTCTTT.

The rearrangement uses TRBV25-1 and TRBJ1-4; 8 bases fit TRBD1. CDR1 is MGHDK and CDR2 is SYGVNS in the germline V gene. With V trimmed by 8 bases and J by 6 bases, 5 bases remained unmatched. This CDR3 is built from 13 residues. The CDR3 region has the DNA TGTGCCAGCCTTGGACAGGGTGATGAAAAACTGTTTTTT. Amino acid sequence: CASLGQGDEKLFF.

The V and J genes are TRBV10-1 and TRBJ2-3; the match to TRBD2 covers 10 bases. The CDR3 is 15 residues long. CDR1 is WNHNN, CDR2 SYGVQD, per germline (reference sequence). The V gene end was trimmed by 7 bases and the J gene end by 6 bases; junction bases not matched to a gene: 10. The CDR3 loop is CASMPSGGGMDTQYF. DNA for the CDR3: TGCGCCAGCATGCCTAGCGGGGGTGGGATGGATACGCAGTATTTT.

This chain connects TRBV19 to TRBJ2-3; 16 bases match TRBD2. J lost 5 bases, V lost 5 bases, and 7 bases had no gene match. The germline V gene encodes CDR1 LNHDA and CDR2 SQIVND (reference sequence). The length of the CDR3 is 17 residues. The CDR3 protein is CASSSGTSGRAVDTQYF. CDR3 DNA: TGTGCCAGTAGTTCCGGGACTAGCGGGAGGGCCGTAGATACGCAGTATTTT.

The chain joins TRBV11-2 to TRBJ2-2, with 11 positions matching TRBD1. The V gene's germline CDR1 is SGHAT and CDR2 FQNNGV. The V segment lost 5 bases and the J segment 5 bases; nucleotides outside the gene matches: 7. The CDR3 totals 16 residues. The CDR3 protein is CASSPRTGGKTGELFF. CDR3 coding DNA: TGTGCCAGCAGCCCGAGGACAGGGGGCAAGACCGGGGAGCTGTTTTTT. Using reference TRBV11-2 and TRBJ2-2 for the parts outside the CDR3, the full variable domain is EAGVAQSPRYKIIEKRQSVAFWCNPISGHATLYWYQQILGQGPKLLIQFQNNGVVDDSQLPKDRFSAERLKGVDSTLKIQPAKLEDSAVYLCASSPRTGGKTGELFFGEGSRLTVL.

The CDR3: CSVGKPRTSKDYEQYF. DNA for the CDR3: TGCAGCGTTGGGAAACCCAGGACTAGCAAAGACTACGAGCAGTACTTC. The chain has TRBV29-1 and TRBJ2-7; 8 bases fit TRBD2. The CDR3 contains 16 residues. J gave up 3 bases and V 4 bases, and 14 bases lay outside the gene matches. In germline, CDR1 is SQVTM, CDR2 ANQGSEA.

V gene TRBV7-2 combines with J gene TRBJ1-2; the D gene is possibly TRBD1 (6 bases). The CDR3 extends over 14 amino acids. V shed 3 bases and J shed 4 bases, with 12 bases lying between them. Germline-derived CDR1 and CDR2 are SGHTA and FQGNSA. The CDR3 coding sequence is TGTGCCAGCAGCTTTACAGGGAGGACCTATGGCTACACCTTC. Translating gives CASSFTGRTYGYTF. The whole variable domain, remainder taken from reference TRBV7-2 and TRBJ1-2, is GAGVSQSPSNKVTEKGKDVELRCDPISGHTALYWYRQSLGQGLEFLIYFQGNSAPDKSGLPSDRFSAERTGGSVSTLTIQRTQQEDSAVYLCASSFTGRTYGYTFGSGTRLTVV.

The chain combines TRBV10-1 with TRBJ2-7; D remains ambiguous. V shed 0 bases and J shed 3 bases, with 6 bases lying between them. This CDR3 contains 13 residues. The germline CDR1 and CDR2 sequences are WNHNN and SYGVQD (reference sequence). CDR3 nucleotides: TGCGCCAGCAGTGAGTCTCCCTTCTACGAGCAGTACTTC. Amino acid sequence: CASSESPFYEQYF.

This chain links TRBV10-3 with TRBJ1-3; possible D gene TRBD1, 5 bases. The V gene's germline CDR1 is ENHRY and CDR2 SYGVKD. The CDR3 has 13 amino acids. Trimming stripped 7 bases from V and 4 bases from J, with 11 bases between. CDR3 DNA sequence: TGTGCCATCAATGGGGCGGAAGGAAACACCATATATTTT. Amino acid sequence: CAINGAEGNTIYF.

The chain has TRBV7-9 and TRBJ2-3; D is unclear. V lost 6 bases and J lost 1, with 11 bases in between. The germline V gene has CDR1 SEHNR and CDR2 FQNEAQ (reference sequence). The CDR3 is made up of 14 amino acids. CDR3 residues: CASSLPPGTDTQYF. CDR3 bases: TGTGCCAGCAGTTTGCCCCCGGGCACAGATACGCAGTATTTT.

The CDR3 here is CASSDHGTGLFYGYTF. The CDR3, as DNA: TGTGCCAGCAGTGACCACGGGACAGGGCTTTTTTATGGCTACACCTTC. V is TRBV28 and J is TRBJ1-2; 9 nucleotides align to TRBD1. The CDR3 contains 16 residues. J gave up 5 bases and V 5 bases, and 12 bases lay outside the gene matches. Germline-derived CDR1 and CDR2 are MDHEN and SYDVKM.

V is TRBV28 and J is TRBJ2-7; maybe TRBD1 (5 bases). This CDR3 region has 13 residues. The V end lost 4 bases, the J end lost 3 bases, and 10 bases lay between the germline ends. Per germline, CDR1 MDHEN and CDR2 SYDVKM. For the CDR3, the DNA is TGTGCCAGCAGTTCCCCGGACAACTACGAGCAGTACTTC. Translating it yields CASSSPDNYEQYF.

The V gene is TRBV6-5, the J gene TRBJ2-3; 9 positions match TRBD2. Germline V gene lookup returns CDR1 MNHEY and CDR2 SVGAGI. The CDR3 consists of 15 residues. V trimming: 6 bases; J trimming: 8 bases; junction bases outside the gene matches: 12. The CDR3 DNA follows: TGTGCCAGCAGGAGGGGGACTAGCCAAGAGGGTACGCAGTATTTT. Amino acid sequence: CASRRGTSQEGTQYF.

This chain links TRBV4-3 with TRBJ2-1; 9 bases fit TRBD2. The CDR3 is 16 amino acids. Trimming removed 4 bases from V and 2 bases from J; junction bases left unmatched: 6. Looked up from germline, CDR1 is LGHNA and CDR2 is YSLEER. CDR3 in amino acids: CASSPVAGGPYNEQFF. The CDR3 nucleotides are TGCGCCAGCAGCCCCGTGGCGGGAGGGCCCTACAATGAGCAGTTCTTC.

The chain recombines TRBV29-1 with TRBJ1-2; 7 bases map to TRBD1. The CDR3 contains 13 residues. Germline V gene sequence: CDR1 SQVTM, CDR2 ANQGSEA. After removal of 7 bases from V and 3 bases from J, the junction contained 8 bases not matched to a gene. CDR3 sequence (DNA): TGCAGCGCTGGGACAGCCGTACACTATGGCTACACCTTC. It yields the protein CSAGTAVHYGYTF.

The CDR3 nucleotides read TGTGCCAGCAGGGGAGGGGGTAACACTGAAGCTTTCTTT. Translated: CASRGGGNTEAFF. The chain is built from TRBV6-5 and TRBJ1-1; tentative D call: TRBD1 (6 bases). Germline loops: CDR1 MNHEY, CDR2 SVGAGI. This CDR3 is built from 13 residues. Trimming removed 6 bases at V and 2 bases at J, with 10 bases between.

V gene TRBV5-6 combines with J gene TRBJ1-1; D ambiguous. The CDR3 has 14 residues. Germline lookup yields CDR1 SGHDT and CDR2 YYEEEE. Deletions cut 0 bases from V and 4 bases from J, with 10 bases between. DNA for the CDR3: TGTGCCAGCAGCTTGGCCCCGGGTGCCACTGAAGCTTTCTTT. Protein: CASSLAPGATEAFF.

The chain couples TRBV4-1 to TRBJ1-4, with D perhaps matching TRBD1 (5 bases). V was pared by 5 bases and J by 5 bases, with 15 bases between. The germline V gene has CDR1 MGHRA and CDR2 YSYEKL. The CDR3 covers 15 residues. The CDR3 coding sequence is TGCGCCAGCAGCTCCCAATCGGGGGGAAATGAAAAACTGTTTTTT. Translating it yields CASSSQSGGNEKLFF.

In DNA, the CDR3 is TGTGCCAGTACCCCGCGCTCCGGGACTAGCTTCTCTTACGAGCAGTACTTC. It is translated as CASTPRSGTSFSYEQYF. The gene calls are TRBV19 and TRBJ2-7; 9 bases fit TRBD2. This CDR3 comprises 17 residues. V lost 7 bases, J lost 4 bases, and 17 bases stayed unmatched. Per the germline V gene, CDR1 is LNHDA and CDR2 is SQIVND (reference sequence).

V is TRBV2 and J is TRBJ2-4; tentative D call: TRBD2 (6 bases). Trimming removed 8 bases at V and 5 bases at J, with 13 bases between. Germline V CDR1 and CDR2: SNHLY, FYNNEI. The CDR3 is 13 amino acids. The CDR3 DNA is TGTGCCAGCGGGGAGGATAAAGAAAACATTCAGTACTTC. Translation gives CASGEDKENIQYF. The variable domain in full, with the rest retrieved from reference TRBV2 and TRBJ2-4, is EPEVTQTPSHQVTQMGQEVILRCVPISNHLYFYWYRQILGQKVEFLVSFYNNEISEKSEIFDDQFSVERPDGSNFTLKIRSTKLEDSAMYFCASGEDKENIQYFGAGTRLSVL.